The rows below give T cell receptor beta chains drawn from one sample of a study of vaccination and CD4 T cells after COVID-19. These TCRs' antigens remain unknown. From the PCR reads, TCRdb called clonotypes with MiXCR, one entry per CDR3 protein. This sample yields nearly 15,000 distinct CDR3 sequences, of which roughly 50% are seen a single time; 10% to 15% belongs to the top ten. Sample: CD4+ T cells from blood, cultured in vitro. The origin of the receptors is a human donor who had recovered from COVID-19. Each CDR3 is given with its conserved first and last residue. Each record gives: J gene, V gene, CDR3 length, CDR3 protein.

>TRBJ1-2|TRBV5-1|15
CASSPRGGIDYGYTF
>TRBJ1-2|TRBV5-1|17
CASSPLQGAVGNYGYTF
>TRBJ1-1|TRBV4-2|14
CASSRDRANTEAFF
>TRBJ2-3|TRBV24-1|14
CATSDYLHGDTQYF
>TRBJ1-2|TRBV2|14
CASSTTGEGRGYTF
>TRBJ1-5|TRBV28|12
CASDSGNQPQHF
>TRBJ1-2|TRBV20-1|12
CSAAQVNYGYTF
>TRBJ1-3|TRBV7-9|14
CASLRTAAGNTIYF
>TRBJ2-7|TRBV7-2|16
CASSVTGTGELYEQYF
>TRBJ1-5|TRBV6-5|14
CASSYQGPSEPQHF
>TRBJ1-4|TRBV6-1|13
CASKRSVNEKLFF
>TRBJ2-5|TRBV2|17
CASTKGLAGGLAKTQYF
>TRBJ1-6|TRBV30|16
CAWSHRSGRANSPLHF
>TRBJ1-2|TRBV15|16
CATSRTPGHANYGYTF
>TRBJ1-3|TRBV6-1|15
CASSAGTQIGNTIYF
>TRBJ2-3|TRBV5-1|15
CASSLTQGATDTQYF
>TRBJ1-5|TRBV27|14
CASGGTSSNQPQHF
>TRBJ1-1|TRBV20-1|11
CSAREGDEAFF
>TRBJ1-5|TRBV28|16
CASSLTRAGYNQPQHF
>TRBJ2-3|TRBV10-1|15
CASSERQGRTDTQYF
>TRBJ1-6|TRBV5-1|16
CASSLAGGGLNSPLHF
>TRBJ2-5|TRBV20-1|17
CSANGVWTGKGQETQYF